This T cell receptor beta chain is from a study of cytotoxic CD8 clonotypes in ibrutinib-treated CLL. Whole-study results and caveats: Stable or contracted on treatment, public clonotypes were also uncommon. Patients showed higher baseline clonality than age-matched healthy donors, and it tracked circulating CD8+ T-cell counts.

Investigators sought sequencing depths of between 1 in 200,000 and 1 in 1 million T cells. Clones were sequenced by immunoSEQ multiplex PCR, and TCRdb holds only the in-frame ones, with some missing. Among under 200,000 clones listed, approximately 80% were seen once. Turning to this clone: No antigen is known for it.

This CDR3 has 15 residues. CDR1 is SGHAT and CDR2 is FQNNGV in the germline V gene. The V and J ends lost 4 bases and 5 bases, in that order; junction bases with no gene match: 9. The sequencing here drew on PBMCs, taken after 24 months of ibrutinib treatment. The clonotype originates from a human donor with chronic lymphocytic leukemia. The chain couples TRBV11-2 to TRBJ2-7; 9 bases are shared with TRBD2. The CDR3 sequence is CASSSRGRGGDEQYF. In nucleotides, the CDR3 is TGTGCCAGCAGCTCCCGAGGACGCGGGGGGGACGAGCAGTACTTC.